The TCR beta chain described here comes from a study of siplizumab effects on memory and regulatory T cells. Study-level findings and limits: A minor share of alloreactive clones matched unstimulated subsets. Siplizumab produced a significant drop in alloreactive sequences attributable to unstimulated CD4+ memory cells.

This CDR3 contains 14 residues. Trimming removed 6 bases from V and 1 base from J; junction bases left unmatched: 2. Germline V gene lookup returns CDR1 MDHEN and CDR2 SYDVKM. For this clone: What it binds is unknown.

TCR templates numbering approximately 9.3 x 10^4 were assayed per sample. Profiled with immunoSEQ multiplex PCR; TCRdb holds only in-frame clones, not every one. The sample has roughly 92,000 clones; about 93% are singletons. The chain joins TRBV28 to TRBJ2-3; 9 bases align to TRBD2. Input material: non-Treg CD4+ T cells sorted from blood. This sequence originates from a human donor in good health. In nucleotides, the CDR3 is TGTGCCAGCAGCCGACTAGCGGGCACAGATACGCAGTATTTT. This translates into CASSRLAGTDTQYF.